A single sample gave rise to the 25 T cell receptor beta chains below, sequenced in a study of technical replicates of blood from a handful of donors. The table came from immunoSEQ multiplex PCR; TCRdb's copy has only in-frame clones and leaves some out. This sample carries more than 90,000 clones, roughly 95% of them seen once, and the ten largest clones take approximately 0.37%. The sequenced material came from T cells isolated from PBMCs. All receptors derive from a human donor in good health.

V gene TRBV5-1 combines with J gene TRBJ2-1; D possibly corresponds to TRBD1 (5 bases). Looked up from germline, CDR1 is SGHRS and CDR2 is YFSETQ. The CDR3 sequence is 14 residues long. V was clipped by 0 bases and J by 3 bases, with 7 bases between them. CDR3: CASSLAQGYNEQFF. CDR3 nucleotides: TGCGCCAGCAGCTTGGCGCAGGGCTACAATGAGCAGTTCTTC.

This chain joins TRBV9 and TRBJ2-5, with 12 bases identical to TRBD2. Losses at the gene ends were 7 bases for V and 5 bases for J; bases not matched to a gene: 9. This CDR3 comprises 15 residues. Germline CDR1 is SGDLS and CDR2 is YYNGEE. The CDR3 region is CASGSGLAGGETQYF. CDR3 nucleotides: TGTGCCAGCGGGAGCGGGCTAGCGGGAGGGGAGACCCAGTACTTC.

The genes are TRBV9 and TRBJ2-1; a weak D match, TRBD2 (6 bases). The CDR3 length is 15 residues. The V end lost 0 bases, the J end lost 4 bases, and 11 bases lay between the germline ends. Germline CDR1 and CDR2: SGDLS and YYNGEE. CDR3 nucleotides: TGTGCCAGCAGCGTAGTTGGGACTCAGTACAATGAGCAGTTCTTC. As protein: CASSVVGTQYNEQFF.

The CDR3 DNA follows: TGTGCCACCAGCAGAGATTTCACAACTGAGCAGTTCTTC. Its translation: CATSRDFTTEQFF. This chain connects TRBV15 to TRBJ2-1; D is ambiguous. From germline, CDR1 is LNHNV and CDR2 YYDKDF (reference sequence). Trimming took off 0 bases at V and 9 bases at J, with 9 bases between the two ends. The CDR3 covers 13 residues. Variable domain in full (rest from reference TRBV15 and TRBJ2-1): DAMVIQNPRYQVTQFGKPVTLSCSQTLNHNVMYWYQQKSSQAPKLLFHYYDKDFNNEADTPDNFQSRRPNTSFCFLDIRSPGLGDTAMYLCATSRDFTTEQFFGPGTRLTVL.

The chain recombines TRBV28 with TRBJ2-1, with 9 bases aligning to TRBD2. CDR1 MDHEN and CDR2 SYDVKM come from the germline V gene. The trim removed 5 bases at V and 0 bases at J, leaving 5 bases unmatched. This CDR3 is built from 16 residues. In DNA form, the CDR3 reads TGTGCCAGCAGTCTATTAGCGGGAGCCTCCTACAATGAGCAGTTCTTC. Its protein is CASSLLAGASYNEQFF.

The CDR3 DNA reads as TGTGCCAGCAGCCCTATTGGAGCATCAGAGACCCAGTACTTC. It codes for CASSPIGASETQYF. This chain links TRBV7-2 with TRBJ2-5; D ambiguous. V gave up 5 bases and J gave up 4 bases, with 14 bases separating them. CDR1 and CDR2 from the germline V gene are SGHTA and FQGNSA. The CDR3 contains 14 residues.

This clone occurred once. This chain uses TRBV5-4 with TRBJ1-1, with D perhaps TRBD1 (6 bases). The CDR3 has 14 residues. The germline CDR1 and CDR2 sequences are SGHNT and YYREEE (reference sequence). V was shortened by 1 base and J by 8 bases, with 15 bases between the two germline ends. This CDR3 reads CASSLISLQGEAFF. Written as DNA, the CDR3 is TGTGCCAGCAGCTTGATTTCTTTGCAGGGGGAAGCTTTCTTT. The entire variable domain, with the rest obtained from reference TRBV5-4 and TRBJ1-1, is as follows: ETGVTQSPTHLIKTRGQQVTLRCSSQSGHNTVSWYQQALGQGPQFIFQYYREEENGRGNFPPRFSGLQFPNYSSELNVNALELDDSALYLCASSLISLQGEAFFGQGTRLTVV.

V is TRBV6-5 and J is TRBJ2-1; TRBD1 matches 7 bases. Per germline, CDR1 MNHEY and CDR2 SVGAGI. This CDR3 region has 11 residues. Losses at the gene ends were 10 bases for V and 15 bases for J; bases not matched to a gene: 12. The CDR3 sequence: CATRQGFWGFF. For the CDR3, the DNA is TGTGCCACCCGACAGGGCTTTTGGGGGTTCTTC.

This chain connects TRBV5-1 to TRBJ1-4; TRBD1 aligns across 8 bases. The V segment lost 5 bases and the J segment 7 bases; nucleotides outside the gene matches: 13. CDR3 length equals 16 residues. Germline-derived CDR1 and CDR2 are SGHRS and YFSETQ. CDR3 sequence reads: CASSPTTDRGSEKLFF. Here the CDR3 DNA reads TGCGCCAGCAGTCCAACCACAGACAGGGGTTCTGAAAAACTGTTTTTT.

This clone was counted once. The DNA of the CDR3 is TGTGCCAGTTCCCTAGTGGGAGGGGGAAAGACCCAGTACTTC. Its translation is CASSLVGGGKTQYF. The chain joins TRBV19 to TRBJ2-5, with D maybe TRBD2 (7 bases). Trimming took 8 bases from V and 6 from J, leaving 19 bases between them. Germline CDR1 and CDR2: LNHDA and SQIVND (reference sequence). This CDR3 has 14 amino acids. Full variable domain (remainder filled in from reference TRBV19 and TRBJ2-5): DGGITQSPKYLFRKEGQNVTLSCEQNLNHDAMYWYRQDPGQGLRLIYYSQIVNDFQKGDIAEGYSVSREKKESFPLTVTSAQKNPTAFYLCASSLVGGGKTQYFGPGTRLLVL.

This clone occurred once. CDR3 coding DNA: TGCGCCAGCAGTGAGTCCCTTGGACAGGGCTACGAGCAGTACTTC. Translating gives CASSESLGQGYEQYF. The chain employs TRBV10-1 and TRBJ2-7, with TRBD1 matching over 8 bases. The CDR3 loop spans 15 amino acids. CDR1 and CDR2 from the germline V gene are WNHNN and SYGVQD (reference sequence). J lost 3 bases, V lost 0 bases, and 4 bases had no gene match.

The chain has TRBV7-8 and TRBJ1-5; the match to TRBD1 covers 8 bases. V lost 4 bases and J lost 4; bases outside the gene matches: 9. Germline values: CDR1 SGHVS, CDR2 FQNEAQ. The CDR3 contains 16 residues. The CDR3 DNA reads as TGTGCCAGCAGCTCCAAAGGACAGGGACGTAATCAGCCCCAGCATTTT. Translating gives CASSSKGQGRNQPQHF.

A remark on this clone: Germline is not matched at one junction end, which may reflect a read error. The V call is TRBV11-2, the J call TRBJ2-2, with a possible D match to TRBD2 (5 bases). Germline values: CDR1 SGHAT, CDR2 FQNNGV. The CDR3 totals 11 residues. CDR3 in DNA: TGTGCCAGCAGCCTCGCCGGGGAACTGTTTTTT. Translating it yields CASSLAGELFF.

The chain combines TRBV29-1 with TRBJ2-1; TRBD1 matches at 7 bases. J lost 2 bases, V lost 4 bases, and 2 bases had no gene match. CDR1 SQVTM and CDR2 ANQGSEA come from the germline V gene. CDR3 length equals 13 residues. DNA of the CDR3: TGCAGCGTTGGACAGGGAACCTACAATGAGCAGTTCTTC. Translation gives CSVGQGTYNEQFF.

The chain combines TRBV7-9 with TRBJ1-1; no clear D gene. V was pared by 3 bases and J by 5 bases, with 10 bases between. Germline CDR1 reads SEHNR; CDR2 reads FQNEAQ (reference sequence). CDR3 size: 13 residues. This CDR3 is CASSLVPETEAFF. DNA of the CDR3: TGTGCCAGCAGCTTGGTTCCGGAGACTGAAGCTTTCTTT.

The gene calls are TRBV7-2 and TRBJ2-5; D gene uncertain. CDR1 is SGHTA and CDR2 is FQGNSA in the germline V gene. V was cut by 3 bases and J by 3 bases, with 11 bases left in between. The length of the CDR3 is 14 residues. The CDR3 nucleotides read TGTGCCAGCAGCTTTGAGATAGTTAAAGAGACCCAGTACTTC. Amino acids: CASSFEIVKETQYF. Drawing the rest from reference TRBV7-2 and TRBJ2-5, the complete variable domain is GAGVSQSPSNKVTEKGKDVELRCDPISGHTALYWYRQSLGQGLEFLIYFQGNSAPDKSGLPSDRFSAERTGGSVSTLTIQRTQQEDSAVYLCASSFEIVKETQYFGPGTRLLVL.

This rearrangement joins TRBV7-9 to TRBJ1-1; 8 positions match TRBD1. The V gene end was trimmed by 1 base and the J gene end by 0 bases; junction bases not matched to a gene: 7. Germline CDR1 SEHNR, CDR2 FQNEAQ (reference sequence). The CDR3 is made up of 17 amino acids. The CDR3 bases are TGTGCCAGCAGCTTAGTTACAGGGGGAAAACTGAACACTGAAGCTTTCTTT. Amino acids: CASSLVTGGKLNTEAFF.

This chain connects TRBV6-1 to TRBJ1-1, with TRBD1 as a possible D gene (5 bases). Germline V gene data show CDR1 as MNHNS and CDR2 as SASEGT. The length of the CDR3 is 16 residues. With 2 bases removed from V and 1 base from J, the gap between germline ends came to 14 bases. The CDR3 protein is CASSERGNYGNTEAFF. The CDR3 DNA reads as TGTGCCAGCAGTGAAAGGGGTAATTATGGGAACACTGAAGCTTTCTTT.

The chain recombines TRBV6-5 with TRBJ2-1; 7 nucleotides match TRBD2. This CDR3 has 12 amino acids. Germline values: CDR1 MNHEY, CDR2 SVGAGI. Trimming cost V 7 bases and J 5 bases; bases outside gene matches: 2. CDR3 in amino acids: CASTSGNNEQFF. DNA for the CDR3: TGTGCCAGCACTAGCGGCAACAATGAGCAGTTCTTC.

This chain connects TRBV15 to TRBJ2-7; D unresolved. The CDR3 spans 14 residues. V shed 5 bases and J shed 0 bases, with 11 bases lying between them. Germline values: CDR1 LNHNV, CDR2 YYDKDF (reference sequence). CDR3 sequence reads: CATSFGSGSYEQYF. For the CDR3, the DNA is TGTGCCACCAGCTTCGGGTCCGGCTCCTACGAGCAGTACTTC. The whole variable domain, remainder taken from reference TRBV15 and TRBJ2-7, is DAMVIQNPRYQVTQFGKPVTLSCSQTLNHNVMYWYQQKSSQAPKLLFHYYDKDFNNEADTPDNFQSRRPNTSFCFLDIRSPGLGDTAMYLCATSFGSGSYEQYFGPGTRLTVT.

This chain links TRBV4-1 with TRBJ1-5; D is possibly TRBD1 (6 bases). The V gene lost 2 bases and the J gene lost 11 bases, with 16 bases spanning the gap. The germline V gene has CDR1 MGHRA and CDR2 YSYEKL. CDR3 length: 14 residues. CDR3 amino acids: CASSQSTGYEAQHF. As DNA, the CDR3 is TGCGCCAGCAGCCAATCAACAGGGTATGAAGCCCAGCATTTT.

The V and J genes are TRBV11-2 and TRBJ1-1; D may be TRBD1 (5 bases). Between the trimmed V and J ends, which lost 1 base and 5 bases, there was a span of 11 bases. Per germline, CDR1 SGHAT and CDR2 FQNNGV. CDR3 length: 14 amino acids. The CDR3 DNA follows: TGTGCCAGCAGCTTAGTTAGGGGAGGAACTGAAGCTTTCTTT. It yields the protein CASSLVRGGTEAFF.

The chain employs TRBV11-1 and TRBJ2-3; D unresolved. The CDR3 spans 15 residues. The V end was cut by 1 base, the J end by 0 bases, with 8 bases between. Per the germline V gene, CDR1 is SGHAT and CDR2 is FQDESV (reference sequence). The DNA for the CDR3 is TGTGCCAGCAGCTTAGGAGGATCTAGCACAGATACGCAGTATTTT. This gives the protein CASSLGGSSTDTQYF.

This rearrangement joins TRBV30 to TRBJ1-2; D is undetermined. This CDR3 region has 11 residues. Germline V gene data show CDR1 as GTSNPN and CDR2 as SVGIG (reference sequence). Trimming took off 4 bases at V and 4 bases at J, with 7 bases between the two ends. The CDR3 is CAWKSGYGYTF. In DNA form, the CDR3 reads TGTGCCTGGAAATCCGGCTATGGCTACACCTTC.

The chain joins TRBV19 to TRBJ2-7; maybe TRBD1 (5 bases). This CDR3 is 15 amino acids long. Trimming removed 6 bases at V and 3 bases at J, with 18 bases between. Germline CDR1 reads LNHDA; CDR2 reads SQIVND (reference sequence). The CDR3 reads CASSPVRTLGYEQYF. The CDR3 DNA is TGTGCCAGTAGCCCGGTTCGGACATTAGGCTACGAGCAGTACTTC. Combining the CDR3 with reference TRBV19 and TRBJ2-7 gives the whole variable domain DGGITQSPKYLFRKEGQNVTLSCEQNLNHDAMYWYRQDPGQGLRLIYYSQIVNDFQKGDIAEGYSVSREKKESFPLTVTSAQKNPTAFYLCASSPVRTLGYEQYFGPGTRLTVT.